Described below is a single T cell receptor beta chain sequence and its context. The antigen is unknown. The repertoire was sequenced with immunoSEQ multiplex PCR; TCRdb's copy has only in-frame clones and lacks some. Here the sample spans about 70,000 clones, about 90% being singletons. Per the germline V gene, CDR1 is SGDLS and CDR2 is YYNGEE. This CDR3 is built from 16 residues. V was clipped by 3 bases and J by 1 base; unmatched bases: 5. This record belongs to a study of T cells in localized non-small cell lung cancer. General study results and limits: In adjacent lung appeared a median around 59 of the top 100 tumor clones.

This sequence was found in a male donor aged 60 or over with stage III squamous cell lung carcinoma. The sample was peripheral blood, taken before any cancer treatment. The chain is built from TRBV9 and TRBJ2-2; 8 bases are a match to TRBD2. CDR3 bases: TGTGCCAGCAGCGCCTTAGCGGGACGGAACACCGGGGAGCTGTTTTTT. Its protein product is CASSALAGRNTGELFF.